A single sample gave rise to the 23 T cell receptor beta chains below, sequenced in a study of T-cell memory formation after mild COVID-19. TCRdb itself ran the 5' RACE reads through MiXCR, one entry per CDR3 protein. Here the sample spans 260,000 or so distinct CDR3 sequences, approximately 16% being singletons. The specimen was PBMCs or a T cell subset sorted from them (not recorded which). The receptors come from a man between 18 and 29 years old who had mild COVID-19 (a few samples of this study predate the infection). Cell type and time point are not known.

The table lists this clonotype with a few counts. This chain uses TRBV27 with TRBJ1-1; D may be TRBD1 (5 bases). This CDR3 has 14 residues. Trimming stripped 2 bases from V and 4 bases from J, with 11 bases between. CDR1 is MNHEY and CDR2 is SMNVEV in the germline V gene (reference sequence). CDR3: CASSLRVGVTEAFF. In DNA form, the CDR3 reads TGTGCCAGCAGTTTACGGGTGGGGGTCACTGAAGCTTTCTTT.

The chain links TRBV7-2 to TRBJ1-2; weak D call: TRBD1 (6 bases). Deletions cut 2 bases from V and 6 bases from J, with 13 bases between. The germline CDR1 and CDR2 sequences are SGHTA and FQGNSA. The CDR3 is made up of 14 amino acids. Here the CDR3 reads CASSLPAGVNGYTF. CDR3 coding DNA: TGTGCCAGCAGCTTACCTGCAGGGGTGAATGGCTACACCTTC.

This clonotype was found a few times. This rearrangement joins TRBV7-8 to TRBJ2-3; 12 bases line up with TRBD2. Germline CDR1 is SGHVS and CDR2 is FQNEAQ. Unmatched junction bases numbered 4, after V lost 3 bases and J lost 6 bases. The CDR3 has 15 amino acids. The CDR3 region has the DNA TGTGCCAGCAGCTTTACTAGCGGGGGGCTGGATACGCAGTATTTT. Encoded protein: CASSFTSGGLDTQYF.

The genes are TRBV9 and TRBJ2-1; possibly TRBD1 for D (5 bases). The V end lost 2 bases, the J end lost 4 bases, and 7 bases lay between the germline ends. CDR1 is SGDLS, CDR2 YYNGEE, per germline. The CDR3 runs to 13 residues. The CDR3 sequence: CASSVRVYNEQFF. The CDR3 DNA follows: TGTGCCAGCAGCGTCAGGGTTTACAATGAGCAGTTCTTC.

The chain links TRBV7-9 to TRBJ1-3; weak D call: TRBD1 (5 bases). Trimming removed 3 bases from V and 0 bases from J, with 21 bases in between. The CDR3 runs 19 residues. Germline values: CDR1 SEHNR, CDR2 FQNEAQ (reference sequence). The CDR3, as DNA: TGTGCCAGCAGCTTCCCCGGGGGATTGTCTCCGTCCTCTGGAAACACCATATATTTT. Amino acids: CASSFPGGLSPSSGNTIYF.

This clonotype turned up a few times. V usage is TRBV6-1 and J usage is TRBJ2-3, with D unresolved. The germline V gene has CDR1 MNHNS and CDR2 SASEGT. Trimming pared 3 bases from V and 5 bases from J, leaving 18 bases between. The CDR3 extends over 16 amino acids. CDR3 DNA: TGTGCCAGCAGTGACCACCGGGCAGTTCGGCGAGATACGCAGTATTTT. Its protein is CASSDHRAVRRDTQYF.

This chain uses TRBV7-3 with TRBJ2-3; 15 nucleotides match TRBD2. The germline V gene encodes CDR1 SGHTA and CDR2 FQGTGA. This CDR3 contains 14 residues. The ends lost 5 bases at V and 8 bases at J; junction bases unmatched: 2. The CDR3, as DNA: TGTGCCAGCAGCCCGGGACTAGCGGGGGGTACGCAGTATTTT. Protein product: CASSPGLAGGTQYF.

The chain has TRBV12-3 or TRBV12-4 and TRBJ2-3; TRBD1 matches at 8 bases. V gave up 6 bases and J gave up 1 base; unmatched junction bases: 6. The CDR3 runs 15 residues. The CDR3 DNA is TGTGCCAGCAGAGCACAGGGGGTGGGCACAGATACGCAGTATTTT. Residues: CASRAQGVGTDTQYF.

This clonotype appeared many times. The CDR3 nucleotides are TGCGCCAGCAGCCAAGTGGACAGTGCCTACGAGCAGTACTTC. This codes for CASSQVDSAYEQYF. The gene calls are TRBV4-3 and TRBJ2-7, with D possibly matching TRBD1 (6 bases). Germline V gene lookup returns CDR1 LGHNA and CDR2 YSLEER. V was cut by 1 base and J by 2 bases, with 9 bases left in between. The CDR3 runs to 14 residues.

The chain recombines TRBV6-5 with TRBJ1-1, with 8 bases aligning to TRBD1. Unmatched junction bases numbered 16, after V lost 7 bases and J lost 12 bases. The length of the CDR3 is 14 residues. Germline assignment: CDR1 MNHEY and CDR2 SVGAGI. DNA of the CDR3: TGTGCCAGCACCTTAGACCCAACAGGGGGTCGGTCTTTCTTT. It yields the protein CASTLDPTGGRSFF.

The chain has TRBV7-3 and TRBJ2-3, with 7 bases lining up with TRBD2. This CDR3 is 14 amino acids long. Germline trimming cut 5 bases from V and 2 bases from J; bases unmatched to any gene: 4. Germline V lookup: CDR1 SGHTA, CDR2 FQGTGA. The CDR3 DNA reads as TGTGCCAGCAGCGCGGGGGACTACACAGATACGCAGTATTTT. This gives the protein CASSAGDYTDTQYF.

The J gene is TRBJ2-7, the V gene TRBV25-1, with 11 bases that match TRBD1. The CDR3 consists of 15 residues. Per the germline V gene, CDR1 is MGHDK and CDR2 is SYGVNS. Trimming cost V 3 bases and J 6 bases; bases outside gene matches: 7. The DNA of the CDR3 is TGTGCCAGCAGTGACCCGGGACAGGGGGGCCGCGAGCAGTACTTC. Translated, it gives CASSDPGQGGREQYF.

V is TRBV20-1 and J is TRBJ2-3, with D perhaps TRBD1 (6 bases). CDR3 size: 14 residues. Germline V gene data show CDR1 as DFQATT and CDR2 as SNEGSKA (reference sequence). V dropped 5 bases and J dropped 2 bases, with 14 bases sitting between them. CDR3 in amino acids: CSAPPGAITDTQYF. DNA for the CDR3: TGCAGTGCTCCACCAGGGGCCATCACAGATACGCAGTATTTT.

The gene calls are TRBV7-9 and TRBJ1-2, with 8 bases aligning to TRBD1. CDR3 length: 15 amino acids. Germline V CDR1 and CDR2: SEHNR, FQNEAQ (reference sequence). V was clipped by 5 bases and J by 6 bases; unmatched bases: 11. The CDR3 spells CASSLGQGRGNGYTF. CDR3 nucleotides: TGTGCCAGCAGCCTCGGACAGGGTCGAGGGAATGGCTACACCTTC.

The V gene is TRBV6-5, the J gene TRBJ1-1; D remains ambiguous. The CDR3 has 14 amino acids. The V end was cut by 5 bases, the J end by 0 bases, with 10 bases between. Germline V gives CDR1 MNHEY, CDR2 SVGAGI. The CDR3 loop is CASSPPGMNTEAFF. CDR3 in DNA: TGTGCCAGCAGTCCCCCCGGGATGAACACTGAAGCTTTCTTT.

This clonotype was seen a few times. The chain joins TRBV6-5 to TRBJ1-4; the D gene is possibly TRBD1 (5 bases). The CDR3 covers 14 residues. The V and J ends lost 6 bases and 7 bases respectively, with 15 bases between them. Per germline, CDR1 MNHEY and CDR2 SVGAGI. The CDR3: CASSPGLIGEKLFF. The CDR3 nucleotides read TGTGCCAGCAGCCCGGGACTAATTGGTGAAAAACTGTTTTTT.

This chain joins TRBV6-5 and TRBJ2-5, with D possibly being TRBD2 (7 bases). CDR1 and CDR2 from the germline V gene are MNHEY and SVGAGI. Between the trimmed V and J ends, which lost 8 bases and 1 base, there was a span of 17 bases. The CDR3 spans 15 residues. The CDR3: CASQGYRGGQETQYF. The CDR3 coding sequence is TGTGCCAGCCAGGGTTATAGGGGGGGCCAAGAGACCCAGTACTTC.

This clonotype was observed many times. The rearrangement joins TRBV12-3 or TRBV12-4 to TRBJ2-3; 13 positions agree with TRBD2. The CDR3 has 16 residues. V shed 5 bases and J 1 base; nucleotides not matched to a gene: 3. The CDR3 DNA follows: TGTGCCAGCAGTCGAGGGACTAGCGGGGGCACAGATACGCAGTATTTT. It translates to CASSRGTSGGTDTQYF.

This rearrangement joins TRBV5-1 to TRBJ1-2; the D gene is possibly TRBD1 (6 bases). Trimming pared 2 bases from V and 8 bases from J, leaving 13 bases between. This CDR3 spans 13 amino acids. Germline loops: CDR1 SGHRS, CDR2 YFSETQ. CDR3 sequence (DNA): TGCGCCAGCAGCTTAACAGGGAGAGGCGGCTACACCTTC. The encoded protein is CASSLTGRGGYTF.

The chain joins TRBV7-9 to TRBJ2-5, with TRBD2 identical over 15 bases. V lost 6 bases and J lost 7; bases outside the gene matches: 9. Looked up from germline, CDR1 is SEHNR and CDR2 is FQNEAQ (reference sequence). The CDR3 consists of 16 residues. CDR3 residues: CASRTGLAGGPGTQYF. The DNA of the CDR3 is TGTGCCAGCAGAACCGGACTAGCGGGGGGGCCGGGGACCCAGTACTTC.

This clonotype was detected only a few times. The chain joins TRBV28 to TRBJ2-5, with 10 bases identical to TRBD2. CDR3 length: 15 amino acids. V shed 7 bases and J 2 bases; nucleotides not matched to a gene: 7. Germline-derived CDR1 and CDR2 are MDHEN and SYDVKM. The CDR3 here is CASTPSGGLQETQYF. The CDR3 nucleotides are TGTGCCAGCACCCCTAGCGGGGGTTTGCAAGAGACCCAGTACTTC. Full variable domain (remainder filled in from reference TRBV28 and TRBJ2-5): DVKVTQSSRYLVKRTGEKVFLECVQDMDHENMFWYRQDPGLGLRLIYFSYDVKMKEKGDIPEGYSVSREKKERFSLILESASTNQTSMYLCASTPSGGLQETQYFGPGTRLLVL.

The chain combines TRBV4-3 with TRBJ2-1; D is unresolved. V shed 4 bases and J shed 3 bases, with 7 bases lying between them. The CDR3 covers 13 residues. Germline V gene sequence: CDR1 LGHNA, CDR2 YSLEER. The CDR3 sequence is CASSPSDYNEQFF. The CDR3 nucleotides read TGCGCCAGCAGCCCCTCTGACTACAATGAGCAGTTCTTC.

This clonotype was seen a handful of times. The genes are TRBV7-6 and TRBJ2-3; TRBD2 aligns across 8 bases. The CDR3 is made up of 16 amino acids. V shed 5 bases, J shed 1 base, and the junction held 8 bases outside the gene matches. Germline CDR1 SGHVS, CDR2 FNYEAQ. This CDR3 reads CASSQTSGGGTDTQYF. CDR3 DNA sequence: TGTGCCAGCAGCCAAACTAGCGGTGGGGGCACAGATACGCAGTATTTT. The full variable domain, its missing parts supplied by reference TRBV7-6 and TRBJ2-3, is GAGVSQSPRYKVTKRGQDVALRCDPISGHVSLYWYRQALGQGPEFLTYFNYEAQQDKSGLPNDRFSAERPEGSISTLTIQRTEQRDSAMYRCASSQTSGGGTDTQYFGPGTRLTVL.